This paragraph reports one TCR beta chain. These data originate in a study of Ad26.COV2.S vaccination and SARS-CoV-2 variants. Study-level information: The study gave Ad26.COV2.S intramuscularly, once or twice 56 days apart.

V was pared by 3 bases and J by 7 bases, with 8 bases of the junction left unmatched. Per germline, CDR1 KGHSH and CDR2 LQKENI. The length of the CDR3 is 16 residues. Produced via immunoSEQ multiplex PCR; TCRdb's table is partial and in-frame only. The profile shows approximately 300,000 clones, around 84% of them singletons. Treatment of the sample: around 19 received Ad26.COV2.S at low or high dose, single or two shots; 5 received placebo; per-sample allocation not given. Specimen acquisition occurred on day 63 following the initial vaccine or placebo injection. The V gene is TRBV18, the J gene TRBJ2-1, with 11 bases lining up with TRBD2. This clonotype originated in a person aged 18-65 years who received the Ad26.COV2.S COVID-19 vaccine or a placebo. The sample here was peripheral blood, taken in a trial of Ad26.COV2.S vaccine versus placebo. CDR3 amino acids: CASSPQTSGAGNEQFF. CDR3 nucleotide sequence: TGTGCCAGCTCACCCCAGACTAGCGGGGCAGGGAATGAGCAGTTCTTC.